A single sample gave rise to the 31 T cell receptor delta chains below, sequenced in a study of gamma-delta T cells after stem cell transplantation. TCRdb re-called the RT-PCR reads with CATT. The sample has 11,000 or so delta-chain clones, about 1.2% seen once; the top ten hold 10% to 13%. Sequencing input: gamma-delta T cells. The receptors stem from a human donor. It is not recorded whose cells these are; they may come from a transplant donor.

This clone was counted only a few times. The protein recorded in TCRdb matches a much larger clone and deviates from this DNA's translation at residue 8, suggesting a read error; the protein here is obtained by translating the DNA. Written as DNA, the CDR3 is TGTGCCTCCATGGTACTGGGGGGTACCCCCGATAAACTCATCTTT. Amino acids: CASMVLGGTPDKLIF. The J gene is TRDJ1, the V gene TRDV2; 8 bases agree with TRDD3. CDR3 size: 15 residues. Unmatched junction bases numbered 13, after V lost 8 bases and J lost 3 bases. The germline gives CDR1 GEAIGNYY, CDR2 EKD.

This clone is categorized as medium-sized. Other DNA sequences from this sample encode an identical CDR3 as well. The gene calls are TRDV2 and TRDJ1; perhaps TRDD3 as D (5 bases). CDR3 length: 14 amino acids. V gave up 1 base and J gave up 4 bases, with 12 bases separating them. The germline V gene has CDR1 GEAIGNYY and CDR2 EKD. DNA of the CDR3: TGTGCCTGTGACACGCTGGGAGTCTTCGATAAACTCATCTTT. Translation: CACDTLGVFDKLIF.

The sample holds a few counts of this clone. TCRdb records a much larger clone's protein for this DNA, with a difference at residue 12 that likely arises from a read error; the protein given is the translation of the DNA. This chain uses TRDV2 with TRDJ1; D may be TRDD3 (5 bases). V lost 0 bases and J 3 bases, leaving 19 bases between the germline ends. The CDR3 sequence is 17 residues long. Germline V gene lookup returns CDR1 GEAIGNYY and CDR2 EKD. The CDR3 region has the DNA TGTGCCTGTGACACCCTGACTGGAACCAAGTACGCCGATAAACTCATCTTT. It translates to CACDTLTGTKYADKLIF.

This chain joins TRDV2 and TRDJ1; 12 nucleotides line up with TRDD3. This CDR3 comprises 20 residues. Germline V gene data show CDR1 as GEAIGNYY and CDR2 as EKD. The junction had 21 bases not matched to a gene; V was cut back by 4 bases and J by 4 bases. The CDR3 spells CACDPLLGDTRPGVVDKLIF. The DNA for the CDR3 is TGTGCCTGTGATCCCTTACTGGGGGATACAAGGCCAGGTGTGGTCGATAAACTCATCTTT.

Judged by abundance, this clone is medium-sized (0.01 to 0.1%). This rearrangement joins TRDV2 to TRDJ1, with TRDD3 matching over 7 bases. V shed 3 bases, J shed 0 bases, and the junction held 21 bases outside the gene matches. The germline CDR1 and CDR2 sequences are GEAIGNYY and EKD. This CDR3 is built from 20 residues. This CDR3 is CACDSLDDVMGDVYTDKLIF. Written as DNA, the CDR3 is TGTGCCTGTGACTCCTTAGATGACGTGATGGGGGACGTGTACACCGATAAACTCATCTTT.

This clone was recorded a few times. The TCRdb protein comes from a much larger clone and disagrees with this DNA's translation at residue 10, likely due to a read error; the protein given here is derived from the DNA. The chain employs TRDV2 and TRDJ1; 8 bases are shared with TRDD3. V trimming: 6 bases; J trimming: 1 base; junction bases outside the gene matches: 12. Looked up from germline, CDR1 is GEAIGNYY and CDR2 is EKD. This CDR3 is 16 amino acids long. In DNA, the CDR3 is TGTGCCTGTAGCCAACTGGGGGCCCAAACCACCGATAAACTCATCTTT. It is translated as CACSQLGAQTTDKLIF.

This clone was seen a few times. The V gene is TRDV2, the J gene TRDJ2; D ambiguous. V was trimmed by 2 bases and J by 2 bases, leaving 11 bases between them. This CDR3 is 15 amino acids long. The germline V gene has CDR1 GEAIGNYY and CDR2 EKD. The CDR3 region is CACDIMGELTAQLFF. The CDR3 coding sequence is TGTGCCTGTGACATTATGGGAGAGTTGACAGCACAACTCTTCTTT.

A remark on this clone: This likely traces to a read error, being one base from a far larger clone. The sample carries other DNA sequences with the same CDR3. This chain connects TRDV2 to TRDJ1, with no clear D. Trimming pared 2 bases from V and 2 bases from J, leaving 17 bases between. The V gene's germline CDR1 is GEAIGNYY and CDR2 EKD. The length of the CDR3 is 16 residues. CDR3 bases: TGTGCCTGTGACAAGATGTCCCGGGAGATTACCGATAAACTCATCTTT. Its translation is CACDKMSREITDKLIF.

A remark on this clone: TCRdb pairs this DNA with a much larger clone's protein that differs at residue 5, likely a read error; the protein shown was translated from the DNA. The chain recombines TRDV2 with TRDJ1; TRDD3 matches at 8 bases. This CDR3 region has 19 residues. In germline, CDR1 is GEAIGNYY, CDR2 EKD. V lost 3 bases and J lost 0; bases outside the gene matches: 17. The CDR3 is CACDAVERTGGFNTDKLIF. DNA of the CDR3: TGTGCCTGTGACGCCGTGGAACGTACTGGGGGTTTTAACACCGATAAACTCATCTTT.

Note on this clone: This sample includes further DNA sequences coding for the same CDR3. The chain recombines TRDV2 with TRDJ1; TRDD3 matches at 11 bases. CDR3 length: 16 amino acids. Germline loops: CDR1 GEAIGNYY, CDR2 EKD. The junction had 4 bases not matched to a gene; V was cut back by 1 base and J by 1 base. The CDR3 nucleotides read TGTGCCTGTGACACACTGGGGGATAAGCGCACCGATAAACTCATCTTT. Its protein product is CACDTLGDKRTDKLIF.

The genes are TRDV2 and TRDJ1; 13 positions agree with TRDD3. Germline assignment: CDR1 GEAIGNYY and CDR2 EKD. Losses at the gene ends were 3 bases for V and 0 bases for J; bases not matched to a gene: 6. This CDR3 has 17 amino acids. The DNA of the CDR3 is TGTGCCTGTGACGCCGTACTGGGGGATACGGACACCGATAAACTCATCTTT. Encoded protein: CACDAVLGDTDTDKLIF.

About this clone: It is likely a read error: a sequence one base away is far more abundant. Other DNA sequences within the sample encode an identical CDR3. The chain couples TRDV2 to TRDJ1; 7 positions match TRDD3. V gave up 4 bases and J gave up 0 bases; unmatched junction bases: 10. The germline CDR1 and CDR2 sequences are GEAIGNYY and EKD. This CDR3 comprises 16 residues. In DNA, the CDR3 is TGTGCCTGTGAATTGCTGGGGGCCTCGTACACCGATAAACTCATCTTT. This encodes CACELLGASYTDKLIF.

The chain combines TRDV2 with TRDJ1, with 7 bases aligning to TRDD3. The CDR3 consists of 16 residues. Trimming at V came to 0 bases and at J to 0 bases, leaving 6 bases not matched to a gene. From germline, CDR1 is GEAIGNYY and CDR2 EKD. DNA for the CDR3: TGTGCCTGTGACACCATGGGGGGATCCTACACCGATAAACTCATCTTT. Protein product: CACDTMGGSYTDKLIF.

This clone is classed as medium-sized. V usage is TRDV2 and J usage is TRDJ1; 10 bases are a match to TRDD3. This CDR3 has 16 amino acids. Germline CDR1 GEAIGNYY, CDR2 EKD. The trim removed 3 bases at V and 4 bases at J, leaving 10 bases unmatched. CDR3 protein: CACDVLGDSGGDKLIF. The DNA of the CDR3 is TGTGCCTGTGACGTACTGGGGGATTCTGGGGGCGATAAACTCATCTTT.

V gene TRDV2 combines with J gene TRDJ3; 13 bases map to TRDD3. The CDR3 covers 20 residues. The germline V gene has CDR1 GEAIGNYY and CDR2 EKD. V trimming: 3 bases; J trimming: 0 bases; junction bases outside the gene matches: 7. The CDR3 DNA reads TGTGCCTGTGACCGACTGGGGGATACGCCGCCCTCCTGGGACACCCGACAGATGTTTTTC. It encodes CACDRLGDTPPSWDTRQMFF.

This clone was recorded many times. The chain joins TRDV2 to TRDJ2; 8 bases map to TRDD3. CDR1 GEAIGNYY and CDR2 EKD come from the germline V gene. V shed 3 bases and J 2 bases; nucleotides not matched to a gene: 7. This CDR3 is built from 16 residues. The CDR3 region has the DNA TGTGCCTGTGACGAGGTGGGGGATTCATTGACAGCACAACTCTTCTTT. It yields the protein CACDEVGDSLTAQLFF.

A note on this clone: This DNA translates differently at residue 16 from the TCRdb protein, which is that of a much larger clone; a read error is likely, and the protein shown is the DNA's own translation. The rearrangement links TRDV2 to TRDJ1; 9 nucleotides match TRDD3. Germline V gene sequence: CDR1 GEAIGNYY, CDR2 EKD. This CDR3 has 18 amino acids. The CDR3 DNA sequence: TGTGCCTGTGACACCGTGGTGGGGGATATCAAGTACACCGATAAATTCATCTTT. Amino acid sequence: CACDTVVGDIKYTDKFIF.

This clone appeared many times. The rearrangement links TRDV2 to TRDJ1, with TRDD3 matching over 11 bases. Germline CDR1 and CDR2: GEAIGNYY and EKD. V lost 2 bases and J lost 0; bases outside the gene matches: 10. The CDR3 runs to 18 residues. CDR3 sequence: CACDILGDTSRYTDKLIF. CDR3 in DNA: TGTGCCTGTGACATCTTGGGGGATACGTCTCGATACACCGATAAACTCATCTTT.

This clone has only a few counts. A far larger clone is a single base away, which makes a read error likely. Different DNA sequences within this sample yield the same CDR3. The chain links TRDV2 to TRDJ1, with TRDD3 matching 13 bases. CDR3 size: 23 residues. The germline CDR1 and CDR2 sequences are GEAIGNYY and EKD. In DNA, the CDR3 is TGTGCCTGTGACCCAGTACTGGGGGATACGCGTGATTCTAGCGGAATGTACACCGATAAACTTATCTTT. Protein: CACDPVLGDTRDSSGMYTDKLIF.

This clone was recorded a few times. The protein in TCRdb stems from a much larger clone and differs at residue 6 from this DNA's translation, likely a read error; here the protein is translated from the DNA. The chain has TRDV2 and TRDJ1, with D unclear. The CDR3 totals 13 residues. From germline, CDR1 is GEAIGNYY and CDR2 EKD. Trimming left V 2 bases short and J 4 bases short, with 10 bases between. CDR3 coding DNA: TGTGCCTGTGACAGCCCGGGTGGCGATAAACTCATCTTT. Translating gives CACDSPGGDKLIF.

This clone was observed a few times. V is TRDV2 and J is TRDJ1, with 13 nucleotides matching TRDD3. The CDR3 runs to 18 residues. After removal of 3 bases from V and 4 bases from J, the junction contained 13 bases not matched to a gene. Germline CDR1 reads GEAIGNYY; CDR2 reads EKD. Here the CDR3 DNA reads TGTGCCTGTGACCCGATACTGGGGGATACGCAAACGAACGATAAACTCATCTTT. Its translation: CACDPILGDTQTNDKLIF.

By share of the sample, this clone is medium-sized. This CDR3 reads CACDALLSSPQKLIF. In nucleotides, the CDR3 is TGTGCCTGTGACGCCTTATTAAGCTCGCCACAGAAACTCATCTTT. The V and J genes are TRDV2 and TRDJ1; D not certain. V gave up 3 bases and J gave up 8 bases, with 21 bases separating them. The length of the CDR3 is 15 residues. CDR1 and CDR2 from the germline V gene are GEAIGNYY and EKD.

The chain employs TRDV2 and TRDJ1; 12 positions agree with TRDD3. Germline V gene sequence: CDR1 GEAIGNYY, CDR2 EKD. Trimming took 3 bases from V and 3 from J; bases not matched to a gene: 22. The CDR3 extends over 21 amino acids. CDR3 DNA sequence: TGTGCCTGTGACGGGCTCCTACTGGGGGATACAAGGCCAGGTGTGGCCGATAAACTCATCTTT. Encoded protein: CACDGLLLGDTRPGVADKLIF.

This clone showed up just a few times. This DNA's translation and the protein TCRdb lists, from a much larger clone, do not match at residue 6, likely due to a read error; the protein shown is translated from the DNA. The rearrangement joins TRDV2 to TRDJ1, with 8 nucleotides matching TRDD3. Germline CDR1 reads GEAIGNYY; CDR2 reads EKD. Trimming at V came to 3 bases and at J to 2 bases, leaving 7 bases not matched to a gene. The CDR3 covers 15 residues. CDR3 sequence: CACDPLGGITDKLIF. The CDR3 DNA sequence: TGTGCCTGTGACCCCCTCGGGGGGATAACCGATAAACTCATCTTT.

About this clone: An end of the junction differs from the germline gene, which may be a read error. V is TRDV2 and J is TRDJ3; 8 nucleotides align to TRDD3. The CDR3 consists of 23 residues. From germline, CDR1 is GEAIGNYY and CDR2 EKD. This CDR3 is CACDTLSSTGGFPSSWDARQMFF. The CDR3 DNA reads TGTGCCTGTGACACTTTAAGCTCAACTGGGGGTTTTCCGAGCTCCTGGGACGCCCGACAGATGTTTTTC.

This clone was seen more than once but under ten times. It differs at one base from a far larger clone, so likely a read error. Different DNA sequences within this sample yield the same CDR3. V and J are TRDV2 and TRDJ1; TRDD3 agrees at 7 bases. CDR1 and CDR2 (germline): GEAIGNYY, EKD. CDR3 length: 18 amino acids. CDR3 coding DNA: TGCGCCTGTGACACCCTAAATATAAGGGATACAGGCGCCGATAAACTCATCTTT. This encodes CACDTLNIRDTGADKLIF.

This clone occurred many times. The rearrangement uses TRDV2 and TRDJ1; 13 bases align to TRDD3. The germline CDR1 and CDR2 sequences are GEAIGNYY and EKD. The CDR3 runs to 18 residues. The V gene end was trimmed by 3 bases and the J gene end by 0 bases; junction bases not matched to a gene: 9. CDR3 sequence reads: CACDSVLGDTPYTDKLIF. DNA for the CDR3: TGTGCCTGTGACTCTGTACTGGGGGATACGCCATACACCGATAAACTCATCTTT.

This clone was detected ten times or more. J is TRDJ3 and V is TRDV2, with 13 positions matching TRDD3. Per germline, CDR1 GEAIGNYY and CDR2 EKD. This CDR3 is built from 22 residues. The V segment lost 1 base and the J segment 0 bases; nucleotides outside the gene matches: 11. Here the CDR3 reads CACDTVLGDTLPSSWDTRQMFF. The DNA for the CDR3 is TGTGCCTGTGACACAGTACTGGGGGATACGCTCCCGAGCTCCTGGGACACCCGACAGATGTTTTTC.

This clone was seen only a few times. The protein held in TCRdb is that of a much larger clone and does not match this DNA's translation at residue 6, likely because of a read error; the protein shown is translated from the DNA. The chain employs TRDV2 and TRDJ3; tentative D call: TRDD3 (6 bases). CDR1 and CDR2 (germline): GEAIGNYY, EKD. Trimming pared 0 bases from V and 0 bases from J, leaving 14 bases between. CDR3 length: 19 residues. The CDR3 bases are TGTGCCTGTGACACCGTGGGGGGTACCAGCTCCTGGGACACCCGACAGATGTTTTTC. Its translation: CACDTVGGTSSWDTRQMFF.

This clone was seen more than once but under ten times. TCRdb's listed protein matches a much larger clone and diverges from this DNA's translation at residue 3, likely through a read error; the protein shown comes from the DNA. The V gene is TRDV2, the J gene TRDJ1, with TRDD3 matching 11 bases. The germline V gene has CDR1 GEAIGNYY and CDR2 EKD. The CDR3 extends over 14 amino acids. The CDR3 is CARDNVLGDSKLIF. CDR3 DNA sequence: TGTGCCCGTGACAACGTACTGGGGGATAGTAAACTCATCTTT.

This clone is medium-sized within its sample. This CDR3 is also generated by other DNA sequences in the sample. This sequence joins TRDV2 and TRDJ3, with 13 positions matching TRDD3. The CDR3 has 19 residues. Germline values: CDR1 GEAIGNYY, CDR2 EKD. Losses at the gene ends were 0 bases for V and 2 bases for J; bases not matched to a gene: 3. The CDR3 protein is CACDTTGGYATWDTRQMFF. The CDR3 region has the DNA TGTGCCTGTGACACCACTGGGGGATACGCGACCTGGGACACCCGACAGATGTTTTTC.